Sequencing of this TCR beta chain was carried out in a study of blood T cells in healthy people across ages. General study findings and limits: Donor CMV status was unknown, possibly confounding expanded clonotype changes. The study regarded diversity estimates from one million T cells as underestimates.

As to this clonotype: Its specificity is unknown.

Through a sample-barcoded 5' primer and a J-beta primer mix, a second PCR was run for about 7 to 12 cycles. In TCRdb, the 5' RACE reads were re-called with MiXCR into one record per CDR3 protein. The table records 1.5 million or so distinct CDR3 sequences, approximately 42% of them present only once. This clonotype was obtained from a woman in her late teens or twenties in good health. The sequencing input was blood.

In DNA form, the CDR3 reads TGTGCCACCAGCTCGGGACGGACTTCCTACGAGCAGTACTTC. Its protein product is CATSSGRTSYEQYF. V gene TRBV15 combines with J gene TRBJ2-7; D assignment may be TRBD1 or TRBD2 (5 bases each). From germline, CDR1 is LNHNV and CDR2 YYDKDF (reference sequence). The V and J ends lost 5 bases and 1 base respectively, with 12 bases between them. The CDR3 covers 14 residues.